Here is one T cell receptor (beta chain) with its context. This CDR3 contains 13 residues. CDR1 and CDR2 from the germline V gene are SSHAT and FNYEAQ (reference sequence). The V gene end was trimmed by 4 bases and the J gene end by 8 bases; junction bases not matched to a gene: 6. The data derive from a study of blood T cell repertoires in COVID-19. Study overall: Material from acute and convalescent COVID-19 was sourced from the United States, Italy and Spain. T cells, B-cell-depleted T cells, or PBMCs provided the cDNA or gDNA that served as material.

Original processing notes: Reference gene primer amplification gave estimated nucleated cell counts. Produced via immunoSEQ multiplex PCR; TCRdb's table is partial and in-frame only. That table furnishes V, J and clone size, whereas the DNA furnished D and trimming. The data hold fewer than 70,000 clones, with 75% to 90% observed a single time. The V call is TRBV7-7, the J call TRBJ2-3; TRBD2 matches 7 bases. The sample taken for sequencing was peripheral blood. This TCR was sampled from a human donor in a cohort sampled during active COVID-19. CDR3 loop: CASSSQRDSTQYF. CDR3 nucleotide sequence: TGTGCCAGCAGCTCCCAGCGGGATAGTACGCAGTATTTT. Together with reference TRBV7-7 and TRBJ2-3, the CDR3 gives the full variable domain: GAGVSQSPRYKVTKRGQDVTLRCDPISSHATLYWYQQALGQGPEFLTYFNYEAQPDKSGLPSDRFSAERPEGSISTLTIQRTEQRDSAMYRCASSSQRDSTQYFGPGTRLTVL.